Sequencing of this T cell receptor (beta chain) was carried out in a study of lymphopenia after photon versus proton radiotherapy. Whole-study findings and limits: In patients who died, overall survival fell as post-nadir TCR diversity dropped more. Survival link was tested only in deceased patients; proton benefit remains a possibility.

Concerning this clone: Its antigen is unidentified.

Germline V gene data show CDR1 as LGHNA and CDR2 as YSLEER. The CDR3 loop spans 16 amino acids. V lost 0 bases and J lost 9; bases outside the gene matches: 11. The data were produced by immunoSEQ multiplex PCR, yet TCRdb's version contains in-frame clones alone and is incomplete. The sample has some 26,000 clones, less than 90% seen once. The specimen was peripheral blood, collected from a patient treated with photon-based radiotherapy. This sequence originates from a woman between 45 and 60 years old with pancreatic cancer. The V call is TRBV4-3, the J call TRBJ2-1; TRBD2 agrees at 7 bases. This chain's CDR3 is CASSQEGDYQRSEQFF. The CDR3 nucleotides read TGCGCCAGCAGCCAAGAGGGGGACTACCAGCGTAGTGAGCAGTTCTTC.